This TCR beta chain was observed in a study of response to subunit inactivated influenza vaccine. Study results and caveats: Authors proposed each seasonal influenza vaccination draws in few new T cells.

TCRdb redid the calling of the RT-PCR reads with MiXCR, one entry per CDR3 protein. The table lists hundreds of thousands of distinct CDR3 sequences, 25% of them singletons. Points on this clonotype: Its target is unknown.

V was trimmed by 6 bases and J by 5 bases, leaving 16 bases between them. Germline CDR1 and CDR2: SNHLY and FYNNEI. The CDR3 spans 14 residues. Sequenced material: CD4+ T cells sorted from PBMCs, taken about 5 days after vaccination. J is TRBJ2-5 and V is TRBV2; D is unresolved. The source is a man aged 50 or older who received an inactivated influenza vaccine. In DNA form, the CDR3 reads TGTGCCAGCAGCACCACCACCCTGTCGGAGACCCAGTACTTC. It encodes CASSTTTLSETQYF.